This T cell receptor (beta chain) was found in a study of T-cell memory formation after mild COVID-19. The study, taken as a whole, reports: CD4/CD8 balance characterized clones contracting day 15 to 85, and CD4+ skew characterized later expanders. Mainly in CM and EM were contracting CD4+ clones; CD8+ were in EMRA.

This clonotype was detected a few times. Its antigen is unknown. TCRdb itself ran the 5' RACE reads through MiXCR, one entry per CDR3 protein. The table shows some 250,000 distinct CDR3 sequences, with approximately 19% occurring only once. The CDR3 runs to 16 residues. V lost 4 bases, J lost 7 bases, and 17 bases lay in between. The germline V gene has CDR1 MNHNS and CDR2 SASEGT. This chain connects TRBV6-1 to TRBJ1-6; D gene unclear. The sample taken for sequencing was PBMCs or a T cell subset sorted from them (not recorded which). This clonotype originated in a man between 18 and 35 years old who had mild COVID-19 (a few samples of this study predate the infection). Cell type and time point are not known. As DNA, the CDR3 is TGTGCCAGCAGTGGGCTTCTTGGGCTGGGGAATTCACCCCTCCACTTT. Its translation: CASSGLLGLGNSPLHF.